These T cell receptor beta chains were read from a single sample in a study of chemoradiotherapy in HPV16-positive cancers. Here immunoSEQ multiplex PCR was the method, and the copy in TCRdb shows in-frame clones only, minus some. The table lists 9,500 to 15,000 clones, 80% to 90% of them singletons. The sample in question was blood, obtained from a patient who underwent chemoradiotherapy. The receptors come from a human donor with HPV-associated anogenital cancer. Each CDR3 is given with its conserved first and last residue. A D gene is named only where the DNA matches it firmly. Size is omitted from some rows. Given values are once, few, many or a class for expanded clones.

size: .
D: TRBD2
J: TRBJ2-1
V: TRBV9
DNA: TGTGCCAGCAGCGTAGATGGGCGGGGGGGCTACGAGCAGTTCTTC
CDR3: CASSVDGRGGYEQFF

size: .
D: .
J: TRBJ1-2
V: TRBV5-5
DNA: TGTGCCAGCAACCAACCGTCGGCGGGCTACACCTTC
CDR3: CASNQPSAGYTF

size: .
D: .
J: TRBJ1-2
V: TRBV20-1
DNA: TGCAGTGCGGTCAATGATGGCTACACCTTC
CDR3: CSAVNDGYTF

size: .
D: .
J: TRBJ2-7
V: TRBV5-1
DNA: TGCGCCAGCAGCCCTGGACAGCCCGGTGGCGAGCAATACTTC
CDR3: CASSPGQPGGEQYF

size: .
D: .
J: TRBJ2-5
V: TRBV9
DNA: TGTGCCAGCAGCGTAGAGGCAGGGGCCCCCCAGTACTTC
CDR3: CASSVEAGAPQYF

size: .
D: .
J: TRBJ1-5
V: TRBV5-1
DNA: TGCGCCAGCAGCTTGGAGGGGACGGACAATCAGCCCCAGCATTTT
CDR3: CASSLEGTDNQPQHF

size: once
D: .
J: TRBJ2-7
V: TRBV5-1
DNA: TGCGCCAGCAGGGCGAGCCAGGGGCGGGGGTACGAGCAGTACTTC
CDR3: CASRASQGRGYEQYF

size: once
D: .
J: TRBJ2-5
V: TRBV5-1
DNA: TGCGCCAGCAGCTTGGAATTAATTGACCCCCAGTACTTC
CDR3: CASSLELIDPQYF

size: .
D: .
J: TRBJ2-6
V: TRBV2
DNA: TGTGCCAGCAGTGGTAGTGGGGCCAACGTCCTGACTTTC
CDR3: CASSGSGANVLTF

size: once
D: .
J: TRBJ2-5
V: TRBV27
DNA: TGTGCCAGCAGTGGGGAACAGAGAGAGACCCAGTACTTC
CDR3: CASSGEQRETQYF

size: .
D: TRBD2
J: TRBJ2-5
V: TRBV6-5
DNA: TGTGCCAGCACGAGCGGGGGGTACCAAGAGACCCAGTACTTC
CDR3: CASTSGGYQETQYF

size: .
D: .
J: TRBJ2-1
V: TRBV28
DNA: TGTGCCAGCAGGCTAGGGTACGGGGGCCTCTCCTACAATGAGCAGTTCTTC
CDR3: CASRLGYGGLSYNEQFF

size: .
D: .
J: TRBJ2-5
V: TRBV5-1
DNA: TGCGCCAGCAGCTTGGCCGTTCAGCAAGAGACCCAGTACTTC
CDR3: CASSLAVQQETQYF

size: .
D: .
J: TRBJ2-2
V: TRBV10-1
DNA: TGCGCCAGCAGTGATCATATAGGGAACACCGGGGAGCTGTTTTTT
CDR3: CASSDHIGNTGELFF

size: .
D: .
J: TRBJ1-1
V: TRBV25-1
DNA: TGTGCCAGCAGTGTATCCACCGGTTGGAACACTGAAGCTTTCTTT
CDR3: CASSVSTGWNTEAFF

size: .
D: TRBD1
J: TRBJ2-2
V: TRBV5-1
DNA: TGCGCCAGCAGCTTGGGCAGCTCTAAATATACAGGGGGAACTATCGCCGGGGAGCTGTTTTTT
CDR3: CASSLGSSKYTGGTIAGELFF

size: few
D: TRBD1
J: TRBJ2-6
V: TRBV7-3
DNA: TGTGCCACCCATAGGACAGGGGACTCTGGGGCCAACGTCCTGACTTTC
CDR3: CATHRTGDSGANVLTF

size: .
D: TRBD2
J: TRBJ2-7
V: TRBV7-2
DNA: TGTGCCAGCAGCTTTAGACTAGCGGGGGGGATTGGAGAGCAGTACTTC
CDR3: CASSFRLAGGIGEQYF

size: .
D: .
J: TRBJ2-3
V: TRBV15
DNA: TGTGCCATCCAAACCGGGACTAGCACAGATACGCAGTATTTT
CDR3: CAIQTGTSTDTQYF

size: .
D: .
J: TRBJ2-1
V: TRBV5-6
DNA: TGTGCCAGCAGCTTAGGGTCCTCCTACAATGAGCAGTTCTTC
CDR3: CASSLGSSYNEQFF

size: .
D: .
J: TRBJ1-6
V: TRBV6-6
DNA: TGTGCCAGCAGTTACTCGGGAGGGGACGAGGATTCACCCCTCCACTTT
CDR3: CASSYSGGDEDSPLHF

size: .
D: .
J: TRBJ1-6
V: TRBV7-9
DNA: TGTGCCAGCAGGCAGGGACCCACACACCGAAGCTCCTATAATTCACCCCTCCACTTT
CDR3: CASRQGPTHRSSYNSPLHF

size: .
D: TRBD1
J: TRBJ1-3
V: TRBV11-3
DNA: TGTGCCAGCAGCCCGGGACAGGGCCCTGGAAACACCATATATTTT
CDR3: CASSPGQGPGNTIYF

size: .
D: .
J: TRBJ1-2
V: TRBV5-1
DNA: TGCGCCAGCAGCTGGGACATCGCGGGCTACACCTTC
CDR3: CASSWDIAGYTF

size: .
D: .
J: TRBJ1-1
V: TRBV5-1
DNA: TGCGCCAGCAGCCGGGGAGGGGAGGCGAACACTGAAGCTTTCTTT
CDR3: CASSRGGEANTEAFF

size: .
D: .
J: TRBJ1-4
V: TRBV19
DNA: TGTGCCAGTAGTATTTTCGGGCTAGGGGAAAAACTGTTTTTT
CDR3: CASSIFGLGEKLFF

size: .
D: TRBD1
J: TRBJ2-7
V: TRBV29-1
DNA: TGCAGCGTTGATGGACAGGGGGTTAACGAGCAGTACTTC
CDR3: CSVDGQGVNEQYF

size: .
D: .
J: TRBJ2-3
V: TRBV7-2
DNA: TGTGCCAGCAGCTCTAGCGCCCTCGGCGCAGATACGCAGTATTTT
CDR3: CASSSSALGADTQYF

size: .
D: .
J: TRBJ1-1
V: TRBV27
DNA: TGTGCCAGCAGTCTCGGACAGAACACTGAAGCTTTCTTT
CDR3: CASSLGQNTEAFF

size: .
D: .
J: TRBJ2-7
V: TRBV2
DNA: TGTGCCAGCAGTGGGGACCTCAGCTCCTACGAGCAGTACTTC
CDR3: CASSGDLSSYEQYF

size: .
D: .
J: TRBJ2-3
V: TRBV7-2
DNA: TGTGCCAGCAGCTTCCATATCACAGATACGCAGTATTTT
CDR3: CASSFHITDTQYF

size: once
D: .
J: TRBJ1-1
V: TRBV7-3
DNA: TGTGCCAGCAGCACATTCGGGAACACTGAAGCTTTCTTT
CDR3: CASSTFGNTEAFF

size: few
D: .
J: TRBJ1-5
V: TRBV11-1
DNA: TGTGCCAGCAGCTTGGATAGCAATCAGCCCCAGCATTTT
CDR3: CASSLDSNQPQHF

size: .
D: .
J: TRBJ2-3
V: TRBV5-1
DNA: TGCGCCAGCAGCTTGCGGGGGCTCCGCACAGATACGCAGTATTTT
CDR3: CASSLRGLRTDTQYF

size: few
D: TRBD1
J: TRBJ1-2
V: TRBV7-9
DNA: TGTGCCAGCAGCACGACAGGGTTGGATGGCTACACCTTC
CDR3: CASSTTGLDGYTF

size: .
D: .
J: TRBJ1-1
V: TRBV7-9
DNA: TGTGCCAGCAGCTTAGAGAGGAACACTGAAGCTTTCTTT
CDR3: CASSLERNTEAFF

size: .
D: .
J: TRBJ1-2
V: TRBV12-5
DNA: TGTGCTAGTGGTTTGGTACCCCACAGAGGTGGGACCCTTTATGGCTACACCTTC
CDR3: CASGLVPHRGGTLYGYTF

size: .
D: .
J: TRBJ2-1
V: TRBV7-3
DNA: TGTGCCAGCAGCTTACCGACAGGGCGGGGAGATGAGCAGTTCTTC
CDR3: CASSLPTGRGDEQFF

size: .
D: .
J: TRBJ2-6
V: TRBV10-3
DNA: TGTGCCGCCACCCAGGGGCTCGGGGCCAACGTCCTGACTTTC
CDR3: CAATQGLGANVLTF

size: once
D: .
J: TRBJ1-2
V: TRBV5-6
DNA: TGTGCCAGCAGCTCCTTATCAGGAACCCTTTTCTATGGCTACACCTTC
CDR3: CASSSLSGTLFYGYTF

size: .
D: TRBD1
J: TRBJ2-7
V: TRBV2
DNA: TGTGCCAGCAGCCTGGGACAGAACGAGCAGTACTTC
CDR3: CASSLGQNEQYF

size: .
D: TRBD1
J: TRBJ1-1
V: TRBV6-5
DNA: TGTGCCAGCAGTAGACAGGGGTCGAACACTGAAGCTTTCTTT
CDR3: CASSRQGSNTEAFF

size: .
D: TRBD2
J: TRBJ2-1
V: TRBV19
DNA: TGTGCCAGTAGTATATCGGGGGGGGCCATTACGAATGAGCAGTTCTTC
CDR3: CASSISGGAITNEQFF

size: once
D: .
J: TRBJ1-3
V: TRBV6-4
DNA: TGTGCCAGCAGTGAAACCCTTGGAAACACCATATATTTT
CDR3: CASSETLGNTIYF

size: .
D: TRBD1
J: TRBJ1-1
V: TRBV7-6
DNA: TGTGCCAGCAGCGTATGGGACAGGGCGAACACTGAAGCTTTCTTT
CDR3: CASSVWDRANTEAFF

size: .
D: .
J: TRBJ2-2
V: TRBV7-9
DNA: TGTGCCAGCAGCACCACGACAGGCGGGGCCGGGGAGCTGTTTTTT
CDR3: CASSTTTGGAGELFF

size: .
D: TRBD1
J: TRBJ2-5
V: TRBV5-6
DNA: TGTGCCAGCAGCTCATTTCGGGACAGGGCAAAAGAGACCCAGTACTTC
CDR3: CASSSFRDRAKETQYF

size: .
D: .
J: TRBJ2-7
V: TRBV18
DNA: TGTGCCAGCTCACCACCCGGGGGCGAGGGCTACGAGCAGTACTTC
CDR3: CASSPPGGEGYEQYF